One sample yielded the 5 T cell receptor beta chains listed below, sequenced in a study of T cells after yellow fever vaccination (dated by TCRdb to 2018 to 2020). What this sample's treatment or condition label stands for: live attenuated yellow fever vaccine strain. The method behind the library was 5' RACE. The listed sequencing device is Illumina HiSeq 2500. The public reads were run again by TCRdb, first through fastp at Q25 and then through MiXCR, and only productive beta chains were kept. All rows with the same CDR3 protein become a single entry with the most common DNA and genes. The sample table records 300,000 to 400,000 distinct CDR3 sequences; 7% to 10% of these occur just once. The top ten hold 17% of the sample. This material consisted of PBMCs, taken approximately 40 days after the first yellow fever vaccination. The receptor set was obtained from a man between 18 and 35 years old who received the YFV17D yellow fever vaccine.

This clonotype has just a few counts. The chain employs TRBV7-9 and TRBJ2-5; the D gene is possibly TRBD2 (6 bases). V was shortened by 5 bases and J by 4 bases, with 23 bases between the two germline ends. The CDR3 runs to 17 residues. Germline-derived CDR1 and CDR2 are SEHNR and FQNEAQ (reference sequence). DNA for the CDR3: TGTGCCAGCAGCGCGCGACCACCGGGACTCAAGGGAGAGACCCAGTACTTC. Amino acids: CASSARPPGLKGETQYF.

The chain uses TRBV20-1 and TRBJ2-1; 9 nucleotides align to TRBD1. Trimming cost V 3 bases and J 10 bases; bases outside gene matches: 13. Germline lookup yields CDR1 DFQATT and CDR2 SNEGSKA (reference sequence). CDR3 length: 15 amino acids. CDR3 amino acids: CSARAQGQGRIEQFF. CDR3 sequence (DNA): TGCAGTGCTAGGGCTCAGGGACAGGGACGGATAGAGCAGTTCTTC.

The genes are TRBV20-1 and TRBJ2-3, with 9 bases aligning to TRBD2. V shed 4 bases and J 2 bases; nucleotides not matched to a gene: 7. Germline values: CDR1 DFQATT, CDR2 SNEGSKA (reference sequence). The CDR3 is 15 amino acids. The CDR3 sequence: CSATQSGGNTDTQYF. The CDR3 nucleotides read TGCAGTGCTACCCAGAGCGGGGGGAACACAGATACGCAGTATTTT.

The table lists this clonotype with a few counts. The chain uses TRBV6-2 or TRBV6-3 and TRBJ2-7; D possibly uses TRBD1 or TRBD2 (5 bases each). V lost 6 bases to trimming and J lost 6 bases, with 15 bases between them. Germline V gives CDR1 MNHEY, CDR2 SVGEGT. This CDR3 contains 13 residues. CDR3 bases: TGTGCCAGCAGCATCACGAGGGGCAGCGAGCAGTACGTC. Translation gives CASSITRGSEQYV.

The chain links TRBV10-3 to TRBJ1-5, with a weak D call TRBD1 (5 bases). With 4 bases removed from V and 4 bases from J, the gap between germline ends came to 8 bases. The CDR3 length is 13 residues. Germline CDR1 and CDR2: ENHRY and SYGVKD. The CDR3 nucleotides are TGTGCCATCAGTGGTGGGGCTAATCAGCCCCAGCATTTT. Residues: CAISGGANQPQHF.